The entry that follows covers one T cell receptor (beta chain) sequence. Produced via immunoSEQ multiplex PCR; TCRdb's table is partial and in-frame only. The sample yields some 54,000 clones, 80% seen once. The data belong to a study of OX40 agonist ivuxolimab in advanced cancers. Study background: Patients treated during dose escalation were battling hepatocellular carcinoma, melanoma, renal cell or head and neck cancer.

CDR1 is SGDLS, CDR2 YYNGEE, per germline. J gave up 4 bases and V 4 bases, and 2 bases lay outside the gene matches. The CDR3 has 15 amino acids. This TCR derives from an adult with an advanced solid tumor such as melanoma, head and neck, liver or kidney cancer. The sample in question was CD4+ or CD8+ T cells sorted from blood, obtained in a trial of the OX40 agonist ivuxolimab. This chain connects TRBV9 to TRBJ2-3; TRBD2 agrees at 14 bases. The CDR3 is CASSMGLAGADTQYF. The CDR3 coding sequence is TGTGCCAGCAGCATGGGACTAGCGGGAGCAGATACGCAGTATTTT.